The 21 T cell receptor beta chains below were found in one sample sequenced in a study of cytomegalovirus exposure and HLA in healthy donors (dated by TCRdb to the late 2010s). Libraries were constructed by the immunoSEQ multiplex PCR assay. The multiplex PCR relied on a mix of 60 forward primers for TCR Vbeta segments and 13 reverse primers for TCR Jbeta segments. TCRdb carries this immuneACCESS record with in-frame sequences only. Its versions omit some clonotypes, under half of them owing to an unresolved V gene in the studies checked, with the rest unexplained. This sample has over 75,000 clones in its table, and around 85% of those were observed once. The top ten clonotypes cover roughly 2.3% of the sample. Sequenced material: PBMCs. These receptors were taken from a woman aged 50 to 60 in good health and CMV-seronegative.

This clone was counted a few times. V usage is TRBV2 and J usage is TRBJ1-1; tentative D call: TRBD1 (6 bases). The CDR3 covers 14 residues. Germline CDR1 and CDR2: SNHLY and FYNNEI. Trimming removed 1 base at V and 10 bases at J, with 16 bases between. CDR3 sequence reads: CASSEVRDTQGAFF. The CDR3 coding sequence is TGTGCCAGCAGTGAAGTCCGGGACACCCAGGGAGCTTTCTTT.

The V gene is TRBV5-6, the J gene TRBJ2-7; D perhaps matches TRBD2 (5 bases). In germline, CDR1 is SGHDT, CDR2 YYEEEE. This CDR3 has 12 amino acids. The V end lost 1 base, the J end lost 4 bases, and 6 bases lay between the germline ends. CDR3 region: CASSLSGYEQYV. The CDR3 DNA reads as TGTGCCAGCAGCTTGTCGGGGTACGAGCAGTACGTC.

The CDR3 DNA follows: TGTGCCAGCAGACCCCATCGCGGGGGGGCGTATGAGCAGTTCTTC. Translated, it gives CASRPHRGGAYEQFF. This sequence joins TRBV7-9 and TRBJ2-1, with 9 bases lining up with TRBD2. The CDR3 is 15 residues long. V lost 6 bases and J lost 8; bases outside the gene matches: 11. Germline V gene lookup returns CDR1 SEHNR and CDR2 FQNEAQ (reference sequence).

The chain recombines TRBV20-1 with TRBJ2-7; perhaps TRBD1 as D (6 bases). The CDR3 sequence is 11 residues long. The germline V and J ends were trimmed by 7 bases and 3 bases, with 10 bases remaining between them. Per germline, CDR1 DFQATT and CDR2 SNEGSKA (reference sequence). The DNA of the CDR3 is TGCAGTGTGGGGGCTGACTACGAGCAGTACTTC. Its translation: CSVGADYEQYF.

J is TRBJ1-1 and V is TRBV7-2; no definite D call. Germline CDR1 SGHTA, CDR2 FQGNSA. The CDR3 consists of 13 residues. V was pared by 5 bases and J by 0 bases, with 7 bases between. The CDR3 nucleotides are TGTGCCAGCAGCGTTTTAGTGAACACTGAAGCTTTCTTT. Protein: CASSVLVNTEAFF.

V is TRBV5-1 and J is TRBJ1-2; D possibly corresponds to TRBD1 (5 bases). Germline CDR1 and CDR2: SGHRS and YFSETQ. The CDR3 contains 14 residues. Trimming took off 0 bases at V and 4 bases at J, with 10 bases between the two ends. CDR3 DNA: TGCGCCAGCAGCTTGGCCACGGGGGGCTATGGCTACACCTTC. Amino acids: CASSLATGGYGYTF.

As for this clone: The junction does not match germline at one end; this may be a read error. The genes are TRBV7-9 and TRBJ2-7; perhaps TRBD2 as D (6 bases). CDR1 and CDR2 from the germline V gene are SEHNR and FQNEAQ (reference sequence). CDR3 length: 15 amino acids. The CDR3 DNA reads TGTGCCAGCAGATCCCGGGACTCTCAATCCTTCGAGCAGTACTTC. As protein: CASRSRDSQSFEQYF.

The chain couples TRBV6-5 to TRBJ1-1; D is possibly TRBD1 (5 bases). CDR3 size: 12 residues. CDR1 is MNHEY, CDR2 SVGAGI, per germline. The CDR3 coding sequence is TGTTCAGCAGGGAGGGGCGGCACTGAAGCTTTCTTT. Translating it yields CSAGRGGTEAFF.

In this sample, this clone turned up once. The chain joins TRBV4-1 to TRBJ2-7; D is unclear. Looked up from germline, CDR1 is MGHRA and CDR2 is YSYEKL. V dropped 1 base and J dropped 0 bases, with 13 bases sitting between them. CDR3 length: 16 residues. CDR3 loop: CASSQGSYLSSYEQYF. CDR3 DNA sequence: TGCGCCAGCAGCCAAGGATCCTACCTGAGCTCCTACGAGCAGTACTTC.

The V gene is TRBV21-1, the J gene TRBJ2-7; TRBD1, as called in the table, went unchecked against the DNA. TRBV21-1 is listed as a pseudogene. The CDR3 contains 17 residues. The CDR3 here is CASSKIGGQGSSYEQYV. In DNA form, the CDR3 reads TGTGCCAGCAGCAAAATAGGGGGACAGGGTAGCTCCTACGAGCAGTACGTC.

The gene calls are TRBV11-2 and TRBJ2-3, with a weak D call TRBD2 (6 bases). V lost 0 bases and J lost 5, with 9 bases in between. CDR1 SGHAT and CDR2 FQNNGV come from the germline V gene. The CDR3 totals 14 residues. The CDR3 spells CASSLDRTIDTQYF. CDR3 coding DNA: TGTGCCAGCAGCTTAGATAGGACTATAGATACGCAGTATTTT.

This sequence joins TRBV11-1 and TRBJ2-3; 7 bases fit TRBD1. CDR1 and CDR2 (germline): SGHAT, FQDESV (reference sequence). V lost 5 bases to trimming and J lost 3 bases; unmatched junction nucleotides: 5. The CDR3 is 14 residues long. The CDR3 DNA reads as TGTGCCAGCAGCAAACAGGACAGGACAGATACGCAGTATTTT. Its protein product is CASSKQDRTDTQYF.

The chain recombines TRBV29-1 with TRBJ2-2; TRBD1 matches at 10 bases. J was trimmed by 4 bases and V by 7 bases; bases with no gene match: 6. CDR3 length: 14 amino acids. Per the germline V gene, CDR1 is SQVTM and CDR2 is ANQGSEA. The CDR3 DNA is TGCAGCGGAAGACAGGGGGCGAGCACCGGGGAGCTGTTTTTT. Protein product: CSGRQGASTGELFF.

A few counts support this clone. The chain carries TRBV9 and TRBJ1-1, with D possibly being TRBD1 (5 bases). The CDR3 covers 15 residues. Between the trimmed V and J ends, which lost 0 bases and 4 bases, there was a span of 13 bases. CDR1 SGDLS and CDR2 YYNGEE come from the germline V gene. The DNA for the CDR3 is TGTGCCAGCAGCGTAGATGGAGGGCAGGGCACTGAAGCTTTCTTT. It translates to CASSVDGGQGTEAFF.

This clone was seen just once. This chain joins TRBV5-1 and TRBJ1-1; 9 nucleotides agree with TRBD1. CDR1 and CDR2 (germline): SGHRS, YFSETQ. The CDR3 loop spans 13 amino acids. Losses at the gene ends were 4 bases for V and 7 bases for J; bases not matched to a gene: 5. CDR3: CASSTGTGLEAFF. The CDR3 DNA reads TGCGCCAGCAGCACCGGGACAGGGCTTGAAGCTTTCTTT.

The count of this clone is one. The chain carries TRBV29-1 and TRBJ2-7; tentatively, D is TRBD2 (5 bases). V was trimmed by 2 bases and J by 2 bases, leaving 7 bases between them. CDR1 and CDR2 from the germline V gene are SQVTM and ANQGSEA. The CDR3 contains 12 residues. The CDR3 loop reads CSVEKGAYEQYF. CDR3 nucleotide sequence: TGCAGCGTTGAAAAGGGAGCCTACGAGCAGTACTTC.

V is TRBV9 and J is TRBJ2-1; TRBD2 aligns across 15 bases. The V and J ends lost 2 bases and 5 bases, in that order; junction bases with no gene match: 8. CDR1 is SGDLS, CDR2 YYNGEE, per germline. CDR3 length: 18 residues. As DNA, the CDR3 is TGTGCCAGCAGCGTTGAGGGACTAGCGGGAGGTCGCAACAATGAGCAGTTCTTC. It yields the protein CASSVEGLAGGRNNEQFF.

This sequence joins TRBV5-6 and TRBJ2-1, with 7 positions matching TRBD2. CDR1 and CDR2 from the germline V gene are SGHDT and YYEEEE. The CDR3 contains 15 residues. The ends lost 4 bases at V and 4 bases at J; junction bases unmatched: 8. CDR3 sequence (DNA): TGTGCCAGCAGCAAAGGACTAGTCGGGTACAATGAGCAGTTCTTC. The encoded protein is CASSKGLVGYNEQFF.

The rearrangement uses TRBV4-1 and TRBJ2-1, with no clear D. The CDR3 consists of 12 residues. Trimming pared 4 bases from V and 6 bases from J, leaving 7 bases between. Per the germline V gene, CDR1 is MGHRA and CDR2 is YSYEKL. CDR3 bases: TGCGCCAGCAGCCTCTCCCCCAATGAGCAGTTCTTC. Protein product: CASSLSPNEQFF.

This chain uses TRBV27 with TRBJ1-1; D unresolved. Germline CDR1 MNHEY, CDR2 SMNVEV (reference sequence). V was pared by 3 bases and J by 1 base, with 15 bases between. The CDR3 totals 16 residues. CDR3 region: CASSFGGQTRNTEAFF. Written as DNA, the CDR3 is TGTGCCAGCAGTTTTGGAGGGCAGACCCGGAACACTGAAGCTTTCTTT.

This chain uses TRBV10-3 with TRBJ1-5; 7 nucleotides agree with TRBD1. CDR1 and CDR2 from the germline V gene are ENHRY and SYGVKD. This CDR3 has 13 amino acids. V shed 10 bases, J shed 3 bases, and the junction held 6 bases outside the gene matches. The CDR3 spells CATQDRPNQPQHF. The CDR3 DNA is TGTGCCACTCAGGACAGGCCCAATCAGCCCCAGCATTTT.